This T cell receptor (beta chain) was profiled in a study of beta chain features in type 1 diabetes. Regarding the study as a whole: All four CD4+ subsets from Type 1 diabetes patients carried moderately but significantly shorter TCRB CDR3s.

Germline loops: CDR1 SGHTA, CDR2 FQGTGA. Trimming pared 11 bases from V and 0 bases from J, leaving 14 bases between. The CDR3 loop spans 14 amino acids. Sorting produced populations that all topped 98% purity. The authors reverse transcribed all of the isolated RNA, so sequencing captured expressed TCRB transcripts. The assay was immunoSEQ multiplex PCR, and TCRdb's table has in-frame clones only and misses some. The table has about 930,000 clones, about 17% seen once. With respect to this clone: The target antigen is unknown.

The receptor was isolated from a woman aged 18-29 years in good health. Sample: naive CD4+ T cells from blood. The V call is TRBV7-3, the J call TRBJ1-5; D call uncertain. The CDR3 here is CAAAYSNSNQPQHF. The CDR3 bases are TGTGCCGCCGCATACTCGAATAGCAATCAGCCCCAGCATTTT.